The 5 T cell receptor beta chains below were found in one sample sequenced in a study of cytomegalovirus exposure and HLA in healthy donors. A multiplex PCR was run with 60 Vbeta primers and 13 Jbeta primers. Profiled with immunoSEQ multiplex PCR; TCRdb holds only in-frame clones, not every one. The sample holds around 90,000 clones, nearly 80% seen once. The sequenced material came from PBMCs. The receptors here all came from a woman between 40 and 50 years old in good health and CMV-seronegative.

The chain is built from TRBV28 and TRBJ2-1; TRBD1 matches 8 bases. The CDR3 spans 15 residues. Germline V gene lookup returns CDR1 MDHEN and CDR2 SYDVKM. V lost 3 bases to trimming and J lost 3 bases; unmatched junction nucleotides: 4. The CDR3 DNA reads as TGTGCCAGCAGTTTCAGACAGGGGTACTACAATGAGCAGTTCTTC. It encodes CASSFRQGYYNEQFF.

The CDR3 region has the DNA TGTGCCAGCAGCTTTGTGGGGCTTCAAGAGACCCAGTACTTC. This sequence encodes CASSFVGLQETQYF. The chain links TRBV5-6 to TRBJ2-5; TRBD1 might be the D (5 bases). CDR1 and CDR2 (germline): SGHDT, YYEEEE. V lost 2 bases and J 2 bases, leaving 10 bases between the germline ends. The CDR3 is 14 residues long.

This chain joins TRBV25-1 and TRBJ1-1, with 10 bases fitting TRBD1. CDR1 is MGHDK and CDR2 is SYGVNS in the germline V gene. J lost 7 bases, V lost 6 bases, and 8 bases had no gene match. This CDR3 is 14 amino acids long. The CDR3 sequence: CASRGTRDRGEAFF. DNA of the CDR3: TGTGCCAGCAGAGGAACGAGGGACAGGGGTGAAGCTTTCTTT.

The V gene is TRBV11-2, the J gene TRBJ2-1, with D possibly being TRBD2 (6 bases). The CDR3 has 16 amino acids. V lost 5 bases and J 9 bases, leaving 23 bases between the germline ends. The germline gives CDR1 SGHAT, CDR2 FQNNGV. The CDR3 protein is CASSKYLTGVGSEQFF. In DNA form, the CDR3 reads TGTGCCAGCAGCAAATATCTGACGGGAGTGGGTAGTGAGCAGTTCTTC.

Here the CDR3 DNA reads TGTGCCTCCGGCGGCCGGGAGCCTGGAAACACCATATATTTT. Translated: CASGGREPGNTIYF. The chain combines TRBV10-3 with TRBJ1-3; D not resolved. This CDR3 has 14 residues. Germline CDR1 and CDR2: ENHRY and SYGVKD. V lost 11 bases, J lost 2 bases, and 16 bases lay in between.